These T cell receptor beta chains were read from a single sample in a study of TIL therapy for anti-PD-1-resistant metastatic lung cancer. TCRdb's copy holds only in-frame clones and misses some; the assay was immunoSEQ multiplex PCR. Among about 36,000 clones, less than 75% were seen once, and the ten largest hold 5.7%. The sequences come from blood, collected at baseline. The receptors stem from a person between 25 and 80 years old with non-small cell lung cancer. The CDR3 runs from the conserved cysteine through the conserved F or W. The D gene is left open where the match is weak. Size values are once, few and many counts, or a class for expanded clones, and some rows have none.

clone_size	j_call	v_call	d_call	cdr3_aa	cdr3_nt
NA	TRBJ2-4	TRBV5-5	NA	CASSLAGESIQYF	TGTGCCAGCAGCTTGGCGGGTGAGAGCATTCAGTACTTC
few	TRBJ1-2	TRBV7-9	TRBD1	CASSSGQATSRYGYTF	TGTGCCAGCAGTTCTGGACAGGCGACGTCCCGCTATGGCTACACCTTC
NA	TRBJ1-3	TRBV30	NA	CAWSVSGNTIYF	TGTGCCTGGAGTGTATCTGGAAACACCATATATTTT
NA	TRBJ2-7	TRBV6-5	NA	CASSYSPGPYEQYF	TGTGCCAGCAGTTACTCACCCGGGCCCTACGAGCAGTACTTC
NA	TRBJ2-7	TRBV5-5	TRBD1	CASSWGQGTEQYF	TGTGCCAGCAGCTGGGGACAGGGGACCGAGCAGTACTTC
once	TRBJ2-3	TRBV19	NA	CASSTGLGGTDTQYF	TGTGCCAGTAGTACTGGACTAGGGGGGACAGATACGCAGTATTTT
NA	TRBJ1-1	TRBV27	NA	CASSLSSSTEAFF	TGTGCCAGCAGTTTATCGAGCAGCACTGAAGCTTTCTTT
few	TRBJ2-1	TRBV6-4	TRBD1	CASSASGGAGYNEQFF	TGTGCCAGCAGTGCGTCAGGGGGCGCCGGCTACAATGAGCAGTTCTTC
NA	TRBJ2-7	TRBV20-1	NA	CSARGGYEQYF	TGCAGTGCTAGAGGAGGGTACGAGCAGTACTTC
NA	TRBJ1-1	TRBV16	NA	CASSQLNTEAFF	TGTGCCAGCAGCCAATTGAACACTGAAGCTTTCTTT
NA	TRBJ1-5	TRBV5-5	NA	CASSLVPVWSNQPQHF	TGTGCCAGCAGCTTGGTCCCCGTGTGGAGCAATCAGCCCCAGCATTTT
NA	TRBJ2-7	TRBV29-1	NA	CSVASDGGRGEQYF	TGCAGCGTTGCATCGGATGGGGGTAGGGGCGAGCAGTACTTC
NA	TRBJ2-3	TRBV7-8	TRBD2	CASSIFGGTSGSSTDTQYF	TGTGCCAGCAGCATATTTGGGGGGACTAGCGGGTCTAGCACAGATACGCAGTATTTT
NA	TRBJ2-7	TRBV5-3	TRBD1	CARSLGQHEDEQYF	TGTGCCAGAAGCCTGGGACAGCACGAAGACGAGCAGTACTTC
NA	TRBJ1-4	TRBV19	NA	CASSDGSEKLFF	TGTGCCAGTTCGGACGGATCTGAAAAACTGTTTTTT
NA	TRBJ2-5	TRBV5-1	NA	CASSLAGGETQYF	TGCGCCAGCAGCTTGGCCGGGGGCGAGACCCAGTACTTC
NA	TRBJ2-7	TRBV28	NA	CASSPPRARWDYEQYF	TGTGCCAGCAGTCCACCCCGAGCCAGGTGGGACTACGAGCAGTACTTC
once	TRBJ1-4	TRBV7-9	NA	CASSESTNEKLFF	TGTGCCAGCAGTGAATCAACTAATGAAAAACTGTTTTTT
NA	TRBJ2-1	TRBV11-1	TRBD1	CASSPGQGSYNEQFF	TGTGCCAGCAGCCCAGGACAGGGATCCTACAATGAGCAGTTCTTC
few	TRBJ2-1	TRBV6-1	NA	CASSELGWWGENEQFF	TGTGCCAGCAGTGAATTGGGATGGTGGGGGGAAAATGAGCAGTTCTTC